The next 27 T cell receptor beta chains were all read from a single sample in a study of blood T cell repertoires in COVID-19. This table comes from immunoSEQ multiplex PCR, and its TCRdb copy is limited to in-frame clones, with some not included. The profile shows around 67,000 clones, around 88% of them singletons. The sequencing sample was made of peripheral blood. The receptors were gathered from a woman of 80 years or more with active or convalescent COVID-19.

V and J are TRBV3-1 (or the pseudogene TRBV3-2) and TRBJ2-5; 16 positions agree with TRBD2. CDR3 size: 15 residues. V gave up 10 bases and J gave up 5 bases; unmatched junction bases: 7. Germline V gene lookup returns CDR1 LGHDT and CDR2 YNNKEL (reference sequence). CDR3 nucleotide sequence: TGTGCCACCGGGACTAGCGGGGGGGCAGAGGAGACCCAGTACTTC. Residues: CATGTSGGAEETQYF.

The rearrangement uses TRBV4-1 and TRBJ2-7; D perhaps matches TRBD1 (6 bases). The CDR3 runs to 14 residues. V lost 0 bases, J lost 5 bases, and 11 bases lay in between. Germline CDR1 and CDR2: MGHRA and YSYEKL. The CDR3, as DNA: TGCGCCAGCAGCCAAGAGGGCAGGGGAAACGAGCAGTACTTC. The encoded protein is CASSQEGRGNEQYF.

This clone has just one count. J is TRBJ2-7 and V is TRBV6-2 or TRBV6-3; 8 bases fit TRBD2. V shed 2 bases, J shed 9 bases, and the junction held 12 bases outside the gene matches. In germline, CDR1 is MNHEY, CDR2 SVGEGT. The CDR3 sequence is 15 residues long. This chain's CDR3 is CASSYGLAGASGQYF. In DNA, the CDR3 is TGTGCCAGCAGTTACGGGCTAGCGGGTGCCTCGGGGCAGTACTTC.

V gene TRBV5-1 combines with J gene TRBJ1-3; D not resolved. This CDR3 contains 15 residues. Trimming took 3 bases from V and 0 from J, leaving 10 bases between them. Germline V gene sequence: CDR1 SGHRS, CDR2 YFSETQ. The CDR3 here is CASSYRGVSGNTIYF. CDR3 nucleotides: TGCGCCAGCAGCTACCGTGGAGTCTCTGGAAACACCATATATTTT.

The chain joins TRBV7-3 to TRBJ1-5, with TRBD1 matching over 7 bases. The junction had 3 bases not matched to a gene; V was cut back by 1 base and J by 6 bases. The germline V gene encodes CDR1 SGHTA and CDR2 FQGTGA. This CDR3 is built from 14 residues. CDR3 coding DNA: TGTGCCAGCAGCTTAAAGGGGGCACTTCAGCCCCAGCATTTT. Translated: CASSLKGALQPQHF. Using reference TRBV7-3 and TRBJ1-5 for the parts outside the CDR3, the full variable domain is GAGVSQTPSNKVTEKGKYVELRCDPISGHTALYWYRQSLGQGPEFLIYFQGTGAADDSGLPNDRFFAVRPEGSVSTLKIQRTERGDSAVYLCASSLKGALQPQHFGDGTRLSIL.

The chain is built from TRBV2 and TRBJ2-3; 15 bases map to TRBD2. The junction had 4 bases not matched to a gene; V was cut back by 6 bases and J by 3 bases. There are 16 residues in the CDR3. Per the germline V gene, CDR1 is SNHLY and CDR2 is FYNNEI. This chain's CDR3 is CASSTGLAGGTDTQYF. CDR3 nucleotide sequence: TGTGCCAGCAGCACGGGACTAGCGGGGGGAACAGATACGCAGTATTTT. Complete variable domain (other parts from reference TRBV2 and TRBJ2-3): EPEVTQTPSHQVTQMGQEVILRCVPISNHLYFYWYRQILGQKVEFLVSFYNNEISEKSEIFDDQFSVERPDGSNFTLKIRSTKLEDSAMYFCASSTGLAGGTDTQYFGPGTRLTVL.

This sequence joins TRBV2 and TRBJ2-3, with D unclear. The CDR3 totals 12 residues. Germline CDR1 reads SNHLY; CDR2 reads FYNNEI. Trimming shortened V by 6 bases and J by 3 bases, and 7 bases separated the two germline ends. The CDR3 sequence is CASSFVTDTQYF. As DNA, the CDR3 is TGTGCCAGCAGCTTCGTAACAGATACGCAGTATTTT.

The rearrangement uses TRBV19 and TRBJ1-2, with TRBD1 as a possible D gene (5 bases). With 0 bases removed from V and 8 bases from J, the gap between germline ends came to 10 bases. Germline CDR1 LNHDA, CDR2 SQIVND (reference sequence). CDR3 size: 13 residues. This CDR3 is CASSIDPTVGYTF. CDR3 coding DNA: TGTGCCAGTAGTATAGACCCGACAGTCGGCTACACCTTC.

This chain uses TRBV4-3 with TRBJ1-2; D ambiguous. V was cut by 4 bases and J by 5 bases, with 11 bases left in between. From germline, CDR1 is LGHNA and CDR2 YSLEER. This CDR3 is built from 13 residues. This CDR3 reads CASSPARGYGYTF. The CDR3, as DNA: TGCGCCAGCAGCCCCGCCCGGGGTTATGGCTACACCTTC.

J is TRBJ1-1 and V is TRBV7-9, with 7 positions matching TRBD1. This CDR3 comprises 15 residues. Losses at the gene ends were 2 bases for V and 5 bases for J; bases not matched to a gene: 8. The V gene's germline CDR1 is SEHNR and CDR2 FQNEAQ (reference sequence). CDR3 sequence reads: CASSLSRGRETEAFF. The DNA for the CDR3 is TGTGCCAGCAGCTTATCAAGGGGGCGAGAGACTGAAGCTTTCTTT.

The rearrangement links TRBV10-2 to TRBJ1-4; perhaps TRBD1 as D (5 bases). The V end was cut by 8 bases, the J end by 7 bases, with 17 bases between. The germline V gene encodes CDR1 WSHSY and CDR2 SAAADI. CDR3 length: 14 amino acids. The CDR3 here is CASSRQPESEKLFF. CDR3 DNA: TGCGCCAGCTCAAGACAGCCTGAAAGTGAAAAACTGTTTTTT.

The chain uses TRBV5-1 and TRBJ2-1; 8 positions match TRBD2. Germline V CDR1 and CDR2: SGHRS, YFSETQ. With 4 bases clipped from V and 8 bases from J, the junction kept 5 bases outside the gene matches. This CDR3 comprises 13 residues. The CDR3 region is CASSASGLHEQFF. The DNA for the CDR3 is TGCGCCAGCAGCGCTAGCGGGTTACATGAGCAGTTCTTC. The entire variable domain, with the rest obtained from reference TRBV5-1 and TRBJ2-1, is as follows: KAGVTQTPRYLIKTRGQQVTLSCSPISGHRSVSWYQQTPGQGLQFLFEYFSETQRNKGNFPGRFSGRQFSNSRSEMNVSTLELGDSALYLCASSASGLHEQFFGPGTRLTVL.

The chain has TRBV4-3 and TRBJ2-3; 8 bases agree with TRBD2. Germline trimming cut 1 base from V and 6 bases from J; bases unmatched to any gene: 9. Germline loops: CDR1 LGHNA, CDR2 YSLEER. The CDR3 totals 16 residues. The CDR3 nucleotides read TGCGCCAGCAGCCAAGGTGGCGGGGGGTTTGCGGATACGCAGTATTTT. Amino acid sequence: CASSQGGGGFADTQYF.

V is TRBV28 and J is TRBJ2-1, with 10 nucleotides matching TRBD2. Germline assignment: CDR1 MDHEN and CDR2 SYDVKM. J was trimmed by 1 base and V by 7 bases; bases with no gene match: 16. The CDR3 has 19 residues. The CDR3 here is CASKVRDSGLAVSYNEQFF. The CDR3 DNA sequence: TGTGCCAGCAAAGTTAGAGATTCTGGACTAGCGGTTTCCTACAATGAGCAGTTCTTC.

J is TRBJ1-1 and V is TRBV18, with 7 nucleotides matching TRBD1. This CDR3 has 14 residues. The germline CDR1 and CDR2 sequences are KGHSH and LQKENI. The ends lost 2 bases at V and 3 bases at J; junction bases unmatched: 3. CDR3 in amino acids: CASSPTTGDTEAFF. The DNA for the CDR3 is TGTGCCAGCTCACCAACTACAGGGGACACTGAAGCTTTCTTT.

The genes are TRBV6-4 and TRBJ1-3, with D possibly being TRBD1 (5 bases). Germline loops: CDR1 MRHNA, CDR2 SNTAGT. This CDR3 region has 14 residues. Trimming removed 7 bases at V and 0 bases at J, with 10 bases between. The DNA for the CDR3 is TGTGCCAGCAAACGGACAACCTCTGGAAACACCATATATTTT. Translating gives CASKRTTSGNTIYF.

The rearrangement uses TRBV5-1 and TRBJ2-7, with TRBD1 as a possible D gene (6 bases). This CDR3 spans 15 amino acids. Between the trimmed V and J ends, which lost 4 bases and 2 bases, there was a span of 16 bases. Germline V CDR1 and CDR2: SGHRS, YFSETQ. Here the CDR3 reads CASSPTGKNAYEQYF. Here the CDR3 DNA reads TGCGCCAGCAGCCCAACAGGGAAAAACGCCTACGAGCAGTACTTC.

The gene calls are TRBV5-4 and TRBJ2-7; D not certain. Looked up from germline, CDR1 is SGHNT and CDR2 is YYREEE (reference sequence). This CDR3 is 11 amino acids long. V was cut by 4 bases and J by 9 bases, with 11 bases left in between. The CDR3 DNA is TGTGCCAGCAGCGGCGGCTTTGGGCAGTACTTC. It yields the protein CASSGGFGQYF.

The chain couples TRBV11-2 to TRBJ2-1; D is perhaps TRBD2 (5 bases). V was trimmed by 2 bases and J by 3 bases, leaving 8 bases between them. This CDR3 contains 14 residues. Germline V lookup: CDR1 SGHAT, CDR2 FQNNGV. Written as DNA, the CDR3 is TGTGCCAGCAGCTTAAGCGGAGTCTACAATGAGCAGTTCTTC. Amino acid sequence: CASSLSGVYNEQFF.

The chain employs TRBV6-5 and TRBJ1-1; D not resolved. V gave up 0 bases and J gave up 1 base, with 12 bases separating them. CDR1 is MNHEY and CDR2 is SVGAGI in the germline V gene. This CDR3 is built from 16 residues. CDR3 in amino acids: CASSYSYLTTNTEAFF. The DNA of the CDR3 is TGTGCCAGCAGTTACTCCTATTTGACTACGAACACTGAAGCTTTCTTT.

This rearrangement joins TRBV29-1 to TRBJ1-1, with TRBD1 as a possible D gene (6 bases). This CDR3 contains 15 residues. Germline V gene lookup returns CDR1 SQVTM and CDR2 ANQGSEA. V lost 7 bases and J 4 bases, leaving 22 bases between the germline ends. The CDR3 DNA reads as TGCAGCGCCGCAACCCGGGAGGGGGGCGGCACTGAAGCTTTCTTT. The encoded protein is CSAATREGGGTEAFF. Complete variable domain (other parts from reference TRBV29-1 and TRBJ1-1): SAVISQKPSRDICQRGTSLTIQCQVDSQVTMMFWYRQQPGQSLTLIATANQGSEATYESGFVIDKFPISRPNLTFSTLTVSNMSPEDSSIYLCSAATREGGGTEAFFGQGTRLTVV.

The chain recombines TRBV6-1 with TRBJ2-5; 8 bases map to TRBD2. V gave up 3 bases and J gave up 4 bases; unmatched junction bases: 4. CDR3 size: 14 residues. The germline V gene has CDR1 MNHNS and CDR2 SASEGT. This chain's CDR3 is CASSDWTSRETQYF. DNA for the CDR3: TGTGCCAGCAGTGATTGGACTAGCAGAGAGACCCAGTACTTC.

In DNA, the CDR3 is TGTGCCAGCAGTTACCGGGACAGGGATAGGTCAGATACGCAGTATTTT. This encodes CASSYRDRDRSDTQYF. The rearrangement joins TRBV6-5 to TRBJ2-3; 9 bases are a match to TRBD1. This CDR3 has 16 amino acids. Germline trimming cut 2 bases from V and 4 bases from J; bases unmatched to any gene: 7. The germline V gene encodes CDR1 MNHEY and CDR2 SVGAGI.

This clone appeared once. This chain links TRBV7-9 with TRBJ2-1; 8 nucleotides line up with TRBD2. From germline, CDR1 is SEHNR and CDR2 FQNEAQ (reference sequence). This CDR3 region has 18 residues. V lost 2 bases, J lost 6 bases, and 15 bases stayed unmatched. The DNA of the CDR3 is TGTGCCAGCAGCTTACCCCCCCGCCTAGCGGGTATCCCCAATGAGCAGTTCTTC. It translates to CASSLPPRLAGIPNEQFF.

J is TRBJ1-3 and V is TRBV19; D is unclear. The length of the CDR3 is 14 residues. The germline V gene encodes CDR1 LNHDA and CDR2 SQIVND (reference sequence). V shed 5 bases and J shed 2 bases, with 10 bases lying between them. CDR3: CASSDRVPGNTIYF. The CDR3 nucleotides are TGTGCCAGTAGTGACCGGGTTCCTGGAAACACCATATATTTT.

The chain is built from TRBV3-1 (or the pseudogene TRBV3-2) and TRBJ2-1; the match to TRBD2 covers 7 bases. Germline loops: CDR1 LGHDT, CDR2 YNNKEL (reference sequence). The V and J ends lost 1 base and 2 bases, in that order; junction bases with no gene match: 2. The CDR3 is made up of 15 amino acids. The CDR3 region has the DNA TGTGCCAGCAGCCAAGCAGCGGGGCCCTACAATGAGCAGTTCTTC. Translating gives CASSQAAGPYNEQFF.

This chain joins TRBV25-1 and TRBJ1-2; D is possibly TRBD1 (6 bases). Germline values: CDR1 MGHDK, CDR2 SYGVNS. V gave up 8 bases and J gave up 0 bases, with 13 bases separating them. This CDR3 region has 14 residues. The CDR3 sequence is CASAGAPANYGYTF. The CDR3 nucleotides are TGTGCCAGCGCAGGGGCGCCAGCTAACTATGGCTACACCTTC.